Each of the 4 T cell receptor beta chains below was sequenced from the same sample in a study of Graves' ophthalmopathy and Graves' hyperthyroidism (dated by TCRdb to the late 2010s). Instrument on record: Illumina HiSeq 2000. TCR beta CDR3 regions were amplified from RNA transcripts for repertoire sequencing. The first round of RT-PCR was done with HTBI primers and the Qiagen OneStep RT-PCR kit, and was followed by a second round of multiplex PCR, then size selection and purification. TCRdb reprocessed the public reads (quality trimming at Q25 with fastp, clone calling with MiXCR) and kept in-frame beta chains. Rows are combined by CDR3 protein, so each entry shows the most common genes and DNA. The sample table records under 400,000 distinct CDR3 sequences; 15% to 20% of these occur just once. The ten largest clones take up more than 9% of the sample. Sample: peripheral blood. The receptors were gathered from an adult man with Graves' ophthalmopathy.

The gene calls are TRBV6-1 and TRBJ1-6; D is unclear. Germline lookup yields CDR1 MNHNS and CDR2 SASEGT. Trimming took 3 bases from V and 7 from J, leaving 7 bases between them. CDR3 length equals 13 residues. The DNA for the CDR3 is TGTGCCAGCAGTGACCGGGAGAATTCACCCCTCCACTTT. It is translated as CASSDRENSPLHF.

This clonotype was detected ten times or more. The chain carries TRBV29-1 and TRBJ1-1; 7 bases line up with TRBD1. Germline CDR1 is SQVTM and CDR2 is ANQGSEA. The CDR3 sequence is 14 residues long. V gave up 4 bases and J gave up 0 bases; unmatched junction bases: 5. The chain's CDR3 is CSVVTGALNTEAFF. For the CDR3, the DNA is TGCAGCGTTGTAACAGGGGCCCTGAACACTGAAGCTTTCTTT.

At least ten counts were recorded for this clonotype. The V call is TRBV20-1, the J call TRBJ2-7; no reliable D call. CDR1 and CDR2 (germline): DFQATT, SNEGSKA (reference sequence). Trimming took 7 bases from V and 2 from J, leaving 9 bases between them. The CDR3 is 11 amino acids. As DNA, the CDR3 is TGCAGTGTCCACGACGCCTACGAGCAGTACTTC. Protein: CSVHDAYEQYF.

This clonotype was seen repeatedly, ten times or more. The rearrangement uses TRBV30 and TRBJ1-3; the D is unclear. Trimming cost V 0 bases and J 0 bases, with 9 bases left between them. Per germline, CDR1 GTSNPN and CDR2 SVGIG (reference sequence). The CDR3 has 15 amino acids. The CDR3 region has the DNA TGTGCCTGGAGTGTAAGGCGGAGCTCTGGAAACACCATATATTTT. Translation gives CAWSVRRSSGNTIYF.